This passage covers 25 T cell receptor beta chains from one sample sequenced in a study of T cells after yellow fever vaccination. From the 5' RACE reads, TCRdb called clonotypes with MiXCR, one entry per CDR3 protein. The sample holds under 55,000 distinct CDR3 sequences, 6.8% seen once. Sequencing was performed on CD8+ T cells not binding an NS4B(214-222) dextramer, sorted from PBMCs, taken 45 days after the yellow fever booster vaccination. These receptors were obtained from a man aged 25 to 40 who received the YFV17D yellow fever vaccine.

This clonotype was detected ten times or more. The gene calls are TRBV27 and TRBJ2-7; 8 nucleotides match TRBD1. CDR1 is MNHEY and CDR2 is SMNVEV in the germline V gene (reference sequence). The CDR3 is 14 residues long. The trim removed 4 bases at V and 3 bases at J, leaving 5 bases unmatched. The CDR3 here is CASSSGQGVYEQYF. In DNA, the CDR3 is TGTGCCAGCAGTTCCGGACAGGGCGTCTACGAGCAGTACTTC.

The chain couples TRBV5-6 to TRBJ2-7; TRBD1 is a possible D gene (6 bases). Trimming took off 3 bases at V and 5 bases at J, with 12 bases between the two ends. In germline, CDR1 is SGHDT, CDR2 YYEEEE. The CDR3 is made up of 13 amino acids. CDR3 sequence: CASSSWSGDEQYF. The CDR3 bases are TGTGCCAGCAGCTCGTGGTCAGGGGACGAGCAGTACTTC.

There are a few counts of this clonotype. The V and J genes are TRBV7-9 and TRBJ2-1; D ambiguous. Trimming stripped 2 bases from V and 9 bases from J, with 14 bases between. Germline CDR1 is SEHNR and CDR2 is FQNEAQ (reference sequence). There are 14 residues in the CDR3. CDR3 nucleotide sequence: TGTGCCAGCAGCTTATCCGGGTATCTCGGTGAGCAGTTCTTC. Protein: CASSLSGYLGEQFF.

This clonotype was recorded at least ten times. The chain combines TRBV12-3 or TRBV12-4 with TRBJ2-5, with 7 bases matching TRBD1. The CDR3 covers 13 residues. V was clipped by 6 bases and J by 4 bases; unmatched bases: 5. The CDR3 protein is CASSLQGLETQYF. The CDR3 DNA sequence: TGTGCCAGCAGCCTACAGGGGCTAGAGACCCAGTACTTC.

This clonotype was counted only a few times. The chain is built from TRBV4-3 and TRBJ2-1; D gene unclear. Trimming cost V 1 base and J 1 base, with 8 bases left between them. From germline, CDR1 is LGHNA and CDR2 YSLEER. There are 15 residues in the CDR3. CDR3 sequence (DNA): TGCGCCAGCAGCCAAGGCCAGCTTTCCTACAATGAGCAGTTCTTC. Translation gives CASSQGQLSYNEQFF.

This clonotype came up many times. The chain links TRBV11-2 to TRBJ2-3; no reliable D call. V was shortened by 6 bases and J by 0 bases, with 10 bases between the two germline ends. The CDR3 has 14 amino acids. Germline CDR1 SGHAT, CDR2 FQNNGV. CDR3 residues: CASSMGSSTDTQYF. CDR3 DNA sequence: TGTGCCAGCAGTATGGGTTCTAGCACAGATACGCAGTATTTT.

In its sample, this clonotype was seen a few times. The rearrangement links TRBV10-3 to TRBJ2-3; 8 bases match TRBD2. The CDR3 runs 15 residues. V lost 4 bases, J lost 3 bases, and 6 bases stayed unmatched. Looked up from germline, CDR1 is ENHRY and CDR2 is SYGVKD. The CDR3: CAISGAAGETDTQYF. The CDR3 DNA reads TGTGCCATCAGTGGGGCAGCGGGAGAGACAGATACGCAGTATTTT.

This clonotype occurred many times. CDR3 sequence: CASSLGLYYEQYF. The CDR3 nucleotides read TGTGCCAGCAGCTTAGGCTTGTACTACGAGCAGTACTTC. This chain joins TRBV11-2 and TRBJ2-7; D is undetermined. V was shortened by 1 base and J by 3 bases, with 7 bases between the two germline ends. The CDR3 covers 13 residues. Germline CDR1 reads SGHAT; CDR2 reads FQNNGV.

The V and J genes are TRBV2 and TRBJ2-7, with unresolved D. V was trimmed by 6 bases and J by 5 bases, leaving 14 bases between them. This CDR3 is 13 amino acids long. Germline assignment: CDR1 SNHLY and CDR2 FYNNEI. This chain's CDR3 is CASRGESMDEQYF. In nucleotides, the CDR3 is TGTGCCAGCAGGGGTGAATCGATGGACGAGCAGTACTTC.

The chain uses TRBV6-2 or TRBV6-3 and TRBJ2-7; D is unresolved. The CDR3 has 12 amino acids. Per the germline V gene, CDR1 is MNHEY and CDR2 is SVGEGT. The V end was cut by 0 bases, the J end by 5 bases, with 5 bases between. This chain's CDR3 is CASSYSYDEQYF. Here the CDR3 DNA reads TGTGCCAGCAGTTACTCCTATGACGAGCAGTACTTC.

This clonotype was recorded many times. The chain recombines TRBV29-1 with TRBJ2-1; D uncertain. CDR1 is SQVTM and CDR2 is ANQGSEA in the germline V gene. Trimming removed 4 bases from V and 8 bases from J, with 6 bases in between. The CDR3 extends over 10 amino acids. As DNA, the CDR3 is TGCAGCGTTGCTGGGGATGAGCAGTTCTTC. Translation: CSVAGDEQFF.

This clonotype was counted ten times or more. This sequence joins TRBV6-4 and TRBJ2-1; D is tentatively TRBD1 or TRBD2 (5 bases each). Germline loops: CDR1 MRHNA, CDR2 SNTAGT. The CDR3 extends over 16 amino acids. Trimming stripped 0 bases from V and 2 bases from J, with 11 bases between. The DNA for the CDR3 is TGTGCCAGCAGTGACTCGAGGGGTAGTCCCTACAATGAGCAGTTCTTC. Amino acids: CASSDSRGSPYNEQFF.

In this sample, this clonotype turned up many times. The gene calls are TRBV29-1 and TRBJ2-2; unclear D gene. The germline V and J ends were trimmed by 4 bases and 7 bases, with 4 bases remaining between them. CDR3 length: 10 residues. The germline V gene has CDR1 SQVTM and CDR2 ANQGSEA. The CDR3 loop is CSVGDGELFF. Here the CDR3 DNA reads TGCAGCGTTGGGGACGGGGAGCTGTTTTTT.

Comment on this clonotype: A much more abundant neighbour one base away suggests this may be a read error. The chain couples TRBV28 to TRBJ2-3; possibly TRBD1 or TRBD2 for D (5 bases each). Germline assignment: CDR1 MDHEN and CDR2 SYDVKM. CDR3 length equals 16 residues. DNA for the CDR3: TGTGCCAGGAGTTACCGGCCCAAAGAGGGGACAGATACGCAGTATTTT. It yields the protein CARSYRPKEGTDTQYF.

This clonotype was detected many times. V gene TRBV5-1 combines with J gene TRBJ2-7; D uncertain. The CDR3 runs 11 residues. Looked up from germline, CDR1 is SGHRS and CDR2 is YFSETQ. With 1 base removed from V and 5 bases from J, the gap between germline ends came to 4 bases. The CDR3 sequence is CASSLRDEQYF. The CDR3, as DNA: TGCGCCAGCAGCTTGCGCGACGAGCAGTACTTC.

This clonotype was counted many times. Written as DNA, the CDR3 is TGCGCCAGCAGCCAAGGGCGGGGTGGATATGAGCAGTTCTTC. Translated: CASSQGRGGYEQFF. The V call is TRBV4-1, the J call TRBJ2-1; possible D gene TRBD2, 6 bases. There are 14 residues in the CDR3. With 1 base removed from V and 8 bases from J, the gap between germline ends came to 12 bases. The germline V gene encodes CDR1 MGHRA and CDR2 YSYEKL.

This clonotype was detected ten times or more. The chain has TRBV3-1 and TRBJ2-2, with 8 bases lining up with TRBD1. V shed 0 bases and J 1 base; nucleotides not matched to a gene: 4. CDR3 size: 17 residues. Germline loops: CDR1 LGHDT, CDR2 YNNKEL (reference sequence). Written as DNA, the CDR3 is TGTGCCAGCAGCCAAGAGTCGGACAGGGTGAACACCGGGGAGCTGTTTTTT. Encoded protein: CASSQESDRVNTGELFF.

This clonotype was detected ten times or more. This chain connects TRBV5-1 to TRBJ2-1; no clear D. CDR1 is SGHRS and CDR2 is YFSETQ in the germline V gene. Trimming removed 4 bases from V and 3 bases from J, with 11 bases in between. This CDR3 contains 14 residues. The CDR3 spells CASSLRADYNEQFF. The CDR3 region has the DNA TGCGCCAGCAGCCTACGGGCCGACTACAATGAGCAGTTCTTC.

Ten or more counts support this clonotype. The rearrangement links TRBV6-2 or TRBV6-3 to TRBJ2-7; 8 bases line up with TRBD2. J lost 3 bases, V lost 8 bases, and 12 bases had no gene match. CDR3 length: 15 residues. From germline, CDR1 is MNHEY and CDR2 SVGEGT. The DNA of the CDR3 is TGTGCCAGCGCCGCGATAGCGGGAAGGAGCTACGAGCAGTACTTC. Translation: CASAAIAGRSYEQYF.

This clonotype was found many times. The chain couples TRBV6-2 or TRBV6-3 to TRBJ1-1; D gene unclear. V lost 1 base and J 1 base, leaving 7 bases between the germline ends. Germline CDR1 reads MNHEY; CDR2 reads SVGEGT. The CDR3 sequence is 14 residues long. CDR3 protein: CASSYWAENTEAFF. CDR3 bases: TGTGCCAGCAGTTACTGGGCAGAGAACACTGAAGCTTTCTTT.

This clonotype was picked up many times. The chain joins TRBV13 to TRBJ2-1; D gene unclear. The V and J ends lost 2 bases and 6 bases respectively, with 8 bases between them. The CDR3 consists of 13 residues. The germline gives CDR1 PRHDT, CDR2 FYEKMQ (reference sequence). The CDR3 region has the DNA TGTGCCAGCAGCTTACGCGCGCCCAATGAGCAGTTCTTC. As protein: CASSLRAPNEQFF.

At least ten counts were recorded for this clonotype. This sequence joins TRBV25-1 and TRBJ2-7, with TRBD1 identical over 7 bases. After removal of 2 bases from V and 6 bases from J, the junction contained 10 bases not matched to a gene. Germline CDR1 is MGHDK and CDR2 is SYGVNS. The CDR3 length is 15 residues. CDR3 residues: CASSEVDRDTGEQYF. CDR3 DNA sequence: TGTGCCAGCAGTGAAGTAGACAGGGACACCGGCGAGCAGTACTTC.

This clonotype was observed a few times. The CDR3 DNA reads as TGTGCCAGCAGTGAATCTTGGGAGGGCCCCGTATCCGGGGCCAACGTCCTGACTTTC. Its protein is CASSESWEGPVSGANVLTF. The V and J genes are TRBV2 and TRBJ2-6; 7 positions match TRBD2. The V gene end was trimmed by 2 bases and the J gene end by 4 bases; junction bases not matched to a gene: 14. This CDR3 has 19 amino acids. Germline assignment: CDR1 SNHLY and CDR2 FYNNEI.

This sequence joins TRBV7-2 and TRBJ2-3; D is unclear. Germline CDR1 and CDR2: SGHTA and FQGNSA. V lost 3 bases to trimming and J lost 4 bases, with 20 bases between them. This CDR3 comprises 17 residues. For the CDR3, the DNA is TGTGCCAGCAGCTTTGGGCGTATATTGGACCACCCAGATACGCAGTATTTT. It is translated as CASSFGRILDHPDTQYF.

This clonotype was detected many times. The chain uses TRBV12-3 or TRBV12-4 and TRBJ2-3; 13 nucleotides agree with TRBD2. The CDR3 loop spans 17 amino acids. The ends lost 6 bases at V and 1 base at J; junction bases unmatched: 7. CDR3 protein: CASRVGLAGEGTDTQYF. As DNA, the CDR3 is TGTGCCAGCAGAGTCGGACTAGCGGGAGAGGGCACAGATACGCAGTATTTT.